This TCR beta chain was profiled in a study of blood T cell repertoires in COVID-19. CDR1 and CDR2 (germline): SGHRS, YFSETQ. With 0 bases clipped from V and 6 bases from J, the junction kept 3 bases outside the gene matches. The CDR3 covers 14 residues. Authors' analysis steps: For nucleated cells, counts were estimated from reference gene primer amplification. The table came from immunoSEQ multiplex PCR; TCRdb's copy has only in-frame clones and leaves some out. V and J calls and clone size are as listed in that table; D and trimming were resolved from the DNA. The data hold about 230,000 clones, with roughly 80% observed a single time.

The chain recombines TRBV5-1 with TRBJ2-1; 7 positions match TRBD2. Sequences were obtained from peripheral blood. The sequence came from a woman in her 70s with active or convalescent COVID-19. The CDR3 loop reads CASSLVASGNEQFF. The CDR3 nucleotides are TGCGCCAGCAGCTTGGTGGCTAGCGGCAATGAGCAGTTCTTC.